Presented here are 2 T cell receptor beta chains from one specimen sequenced in a study of blood T cell repertoires in COVID-19. This table comes from immunoSEQ multiplex PCR, and its TCRdb copy is limited to in-frame clones, with some not included. The sample includes about 310,000 clones, roughly 87% of them seen just once. Sequences were obtained from PBMCs or T cells enriched from blood (not recorded which). The receptors were gathered from a woman aged 18-30 years who had recovered from COVID-19.

The CDR3 DNA reads TGTGCCAGCAGCGTAGGGTGGGGGGACTATGGCTACACCTTC. Its translation: CASSVGWGDYGYTF. The chain combines TRBV9 with TRBJ1-2; a possible D gene is TRBD1 (5 bases). Germline CDR1 SGDLS, CDR2 YYNGEE. CDR3 length: 14 amino acids. V gave up 0 bases and J gave up 3 bases, with 9 bases separating them. The full variable domain, in which reference TRBV9 and TRBJ1-2 provide the parts outside the CDR3, is DSGVTQTPKHLITATGQRVTLRCSPRSGDLSVYWYQQSLDQGLQFLIQYYNGEERAKGNILERFSAQQFPDLHSELNLSSLELGDSALYFCASSVGWGDYGYTFGSGTRLTVV.

This clone was counted a single time. The CDR3 spells CASSLRGSQETQYF. In nucleotides, the CDR3 is TGTGCCAGCAGCCTCAGGGGGTCCCAAGAGACCCAGTACTTC. The chain recombines TRBV27 with TRBJ2-5; TRBD1 matches 7 bases. V gave up 6 bases and J gave up 1 base; unmatched junction bases: 5. Germline loops: CDR1 MNHEY, CDR2 SMNVEV (reference sequence). This CDR3 comprises 14 residues.